Following are 17 T cell receptor beta chains from one sample sequenced in a study of T-cell memory formation after mild COVID-19. TCRdb re-derived calls from the 5' RACE reads in MiXCR, one entry per CDR3 protein. This sample has hundreds of thousands of distinct CDR3 sequences, with over 15% found just once. Input material: PBMCs or a T cell subset sorted from them (not recorded which). The receptors derive from an adult woman who had mild COVID-19 (a few samples of this study predate the infection). Cell type and time point are not known.

V gene TRBV20-1 combines with J gene TRBJ2-3; 8 bases fit TRBD2. J gave up 3 bases and V 5 bases, and 7 bases lay outside the gene matches. The CDR3 covers 14 residues. Germline values: CDR1 DFQATT, CDR2 SNEGSKA (reference sequence). This chain's CDR3 is CSAVSGGVTDTQYF. In nucleotides, the CDR3 is TGCAGTGCTGTCAGCGGGGGAGTTACAGATACGCAGTATTTT.

This clonotype has just a few counts. This chain joins TRBV5-4 and TRBJ2-1; possible D gene TRBD2, 5 bases. V lost 6 bases to trimming and J lost 8 bases, with 15 bases between them. CDR3 length: 13 residues. Germline V CDR1 and CDR2: SGHNT, YYREEE (reference sequence). CDR3 residues: CASTNTLDHEQFF. In DNA, the CDR3 is TGTGCCAGCACCAACACACTAGACCATGAGCAGTTCTTC.

This clonotype was observed a few times. The V and J genes are TRBV5-6 and TRBJ2-7, with a weak D call TRBD1 (6 bases). V dropped 7 bases and J dropped 5 bases, with 16 bases sitting between them. The germline CDR1 and CDR2 sequences are SGHDT and YYEEEE. This CDR3 region has 13 residues. The DNA for the CDR3 is TGTGCCAGCGGCTCCTCGCAGGGGAACGAGCAGTACTTC. This gives the protein CASGSSQGNEQYF.

This chain links TRBV9 with TRBJ1-2, with TRBD1 matching over 8 bases. The germline V gene encodes CDR1 SGDLS and CDR2 YYNGEE. The CDR3 covers 14 residues. V shed 3 bases and J 4 bases; nucleotides not matched to a gene: 5. The CDR3 spells CASSERTGSYGYTF. For the CDR3, the DNA is TGTGCCAGCAGCGAGAGGACAGGGAGCTATGGCTACACCTTC. Full variable domain (missing parts from reference TRBV9 and TRBJ1-2): DSGVTQTPKHLITATGQRVTLRCSPRSGDLSVYWYQQSLDQGLQFLIQYYNGEERAKGNILERFSAQQFPDLHSELNLSSLELGDSALYFCASSERTGSYGYTFGSGTRLTVV.

This clonotype came up once. The V gene is TRBV7-9, the J gene TRBJ1-5; tentative D call: TRBD1 (6 bases). Germline V gene data show CDR1 as SEHNR and CDR2 as FQNEAQ (reference sequence). The CDR3 consists of 18 residues. Trimming took 2 bases from V and 3 from J, leaving 20 bases between them. In nucleotides, the CDR3 is TGTGCCAGCAGCTTATCGCCCAGGTTCGAGGGACACAATCAGCCCCAGCATTTT. Translating it yields CASSLSPRFEGHNQPQHF.

The rearrangement links TRBV7-9 to TRBJ1-5; D may be TRBD1 (5 bases). Germline values: CDR1 SEHNR, CDR2 FQNEAQ (reference sequence). V dropped 1 base and J dropped 2 bases, with 21 bases sitting between them. The CDR3 is 19 residues long. DNA for the CDR3: TGTGCCAGCAGCTTAGGAGGGAGTTGGGGGGATTCGGGCAATCAGCCCCAGCATTTT. This codes for CASSLGGSWGDSGNQPQHF.

The chain is built from TRBV6-5 and TRBJ1-4; D is perhaps TRBD1 (5 bases). This CDR3 region has 15 residues. CDR1 is MNHEY, CDR2 SVGAGI, per germline. With 5 bases removed from V and 3 bases from J, the gap between germline ends came to 13 bases. The CDR3 region has the DNA TGTGCCAGCAGTAAAGCACGGGGGGCTAATGAAAAACTGTTTTTT. This translates into CASSKARGANEKLFF.

The rearrangement uses TRBV24-1 and TRBJ2-2; 7 bases align to TRBD1. Germline V gene lookup returns CDR1 KGHDR and CDR2 SFDVKD. With 4 bases clipped from V and 5 bases from J, the junction kept 6 bases outside the gene matches. This CDR3 region has 15 residues. The CDR3 is CATSERGLETGELFF. CDR3 DNA: TGTGCCACCAGTGAGAGGGGGCTGGAGACCGGGGAGCTGTTTTTT.

V usage is TRBV12-3 or TRBV12-4 and J usage is TRBJ2-3, with a possible D match to TRBD1 (5 bases). V gave up 4 bases and J gave up 0 bases, with 14 bases separating them. This CDR3 spans 16 amino acids. The CDR3 coding sequence is TGTGCCAGCAGTTACTATCGGACACTAAGCACAGATACGCAGTATTTT. This codes for CASSYYRTLSTDTQYF.

This clonotype was seen repeatedly, ten times or more. The chain employs TRBV7-8 and TRBJ2-5; the D is unclear. Germline CDR1 SGHVS, CDR2 FQNEAQ. V shed 5 bases and J shed 5 bases, with 12 bases lying between them. There are 13 residues in the CDR3. CDR3 bases: TGTGCCAGCAGCCCACCGAGAGAGGAGACCCAGTACTTC. Translation: CASSPPREETQYF.

This chain connects TRBV29-1 to TRBJ1-2; 9 bases match TRBD1. CDR3 size: 14 residues. Germline CDR1 and CDR2: SQVTM and ANQGSEA. The V gene end was trimmed by 7 bases and the J gene end by 2 bases; junction bases not matched to a gene: 8. The CDR3 protein is CSGSTGGSNYGYTF. CDR3 bases: TGCAGCGGTTCAACAGGGGGCTCCAACTATGGCTACACCTTC.

The table lists this clonotype with a few counts. V gene TRBV29-1 combines with J gene TRBJ1-1; TRBD1 agrees at 7 bases. CDR3 length: 13 amino acids. Unmatched junction bases numbered 7, after V lost 5 bases and J lost 4 bases. In germline, CDR1 is SQVTM, CDR2 ANQGSEA. This chain's CDR3 is CSVSDRAGTEAFF. The CDR3 bases are TGCAGCGTTTCTGACAGGGCGGGCACTGAAGCTTTCTTT. The full variable domain, rest sourced from reference TRBV29-1 and TRBJ1-1, is SAVISQKPSRDICQRGTSLTIQCQVDSQVTMMFWYRQQPGQSLTLIATANQGSEATYESGFVIDKFPISRPNLTFSTLTVSNMSPEDSSIYLCSVSDRAGTEAFFGQGTRLTVV.

This clonotype has just a few counts. The rearrangement links TRBV18 to TRBJ2-1, with TRBD1 matching 9 bases. Per the germline V gene, CDR1 is KGHSH and CDR2 is LQKENI. V lost 0 bases to trimming and J lost 6 bases; unmatched junction nucleotides: 6. The CDR3 totals 16 residues. CDR3 in amino acids: CASSPPTGTGTNEQFF. CDR3 nucleotide sequence: TGTGCCAGCTCACCACCGACCGGGACAGGGACCAATGAGCAGTTCTTC. The complete variable domain, with remaining parts taken from reference TRBV18 and TRBJ2-1, reads NAGVMQNPRHLVRRRGQEARLRCSPMKGHSHVYWYRQLPEEGLKFMVYLQKENIIDESGMPKERFSAEFPKEGPSILRIQQVVRGDSAAYFCASSPPTGTGTNEQFFGPGTRLTVL.

This clonotype was counted a few times. The chain employs TRBV20-1 and TRBJ2-7; D call uncertain. The germline V and J ends were trimmed by 0 bases and 3 bases, with 9 bases remaining between them. Germline V gene sequence: CDR1 DFQATT, CDR2 SNEGSKA (reference sequence). The CDR3 runs to 13 residues. The CDR3 bases are TGCAGTGCTAGAGATTCCGGTAACTACGAGCAGTACTTC. It encodes CSARDSGNYEQYF.

The J gene is TRBJ2-3, the V gene TRBV10-3, with a weak D call TRBD2 (5 bases). Germline CDR1 is ENHRY and CDR2 is SYGVKD. V dropped 10 bases and J dropped 2 bases, with 19 bases sitting between them. The CDR3 is made up of 15 amino acids. The chain's CDR3 is CATNGVLGVTDTQYF. The CDR3 nucleotides read TGTGCCACCAACGGCGTACTAGGTGTCACAGATACGCAGTATTTT.

The chain uses TRBV12-3 or TRBV12-4 and TRBJ2-3, with TRBD2 matching over 13 bases. The CDR3 extends over 17 amino acids. Losses at the gene ends were 7 bases for V and 3 bases for J; bases not matched to a gene: 10. The CDR3 DNA follows: TGTGCCAGCACCCCAGGGTCACTAGCGGGAGGGACAGATACGCAGTATTTT. Its protein product is CASTPGSLAGGTDTQYF.

CDR3 protein: CAISEGSGRSTDTQYF. In DNA, the CDR3 is TGTGCCATCAGTGAAGGGAGTGGGCGGAGCACAGATACGCAGTATTTT. V usage is TRBV10-3 and J usage is TRBJ2-3; D is perhaps TRBD2 (5 bases). Per the germline V gene, CDR1 is ENHRY and CDR2 is SYGVKD. The CDR3 length is 16 residues. Deletions cut 3 bases from V and 0 bases from J, with 13 bases between.